This TCR beta chain was obtained from a study of T-cell reconstitution after alpha-beta-depleted transplantation in children. Study outcomes and limitations: By one year post-transplant, T-cell counts and diversity largely arose from T cells that were newly produced. The origin of alpha-beta T cells about two months after transplant was reportedly several hundred expanded graft clones.

V was clipped by 3 bases and J by 0 bases, with 9 bases between them. In germline, CDR1 is SGHRS, CDR2 YFSETQ. The CDR3 sequence is 15 residues long. A library of TCRbeta sequences, prepared with unique molecular identifiers, was generated. Via MiXCR, TCRdb re-called the PCR reads, giving one row per CDR3 protein. This sample carries 98,000 or so distinct CDR3 sequences, 5% to 8% of them seen once, and the ten largest clones take roughly 23%. In this sample, this clonotype turned up a few times. Its antigen remains unidentified. The rearrangement uses TRBV5-1 and TRBJ2-2, with a weak D call TRBD1 (6 bases). The TCR sequence derives from a male patient aged 2-9 years who had a stem cell transplant for acute lymphoblastic leukemia, so the T cells may come from the graft donor. The input for sequencing was PBMCs, mostly from graft donor cells, taken 360 days after TCRalphabeta/CD19-depleted stem cell transplant. This chain's CDR3 is CASSSGTTNTGELFF. The DNA of the CDR3 is TGCGCCAGCAGCTCCGGGACAACGAACACCGGGGAGCTGTTTTTT.